This T cell receptor beta chain stems from a study of spatial heterogeneity in lung cancer (dated by TCRdb to 2018 to 2020). Study-level background: The donors were some 70 patients from the lung TRACERx cohort who had early-stage, untreated non-small cell lung cancer. Both alpha and beta chains were TCR-sequenced in approximately 220 tumor regions, fewer than 80 matched nontumor lung samples and around 50 PBMC samples obtained at surgery. Beta-chain transcripts were consistently detected in greater numbers than alpha-chain transcripts, which likely reflects a higher abundance of beta-chain transcripts. Follow-up PBMC samples were sequenced whenever the samples were available, and the median time to follow-up was approximately 24 months after resection. In non-small cell lung cancer, the study quantitatively compared TCR alpha and beta repertoires across several tumor regions, matched nontumor lung, and blood. TCR repertoire features were related to nonsynonymous mutation counts determined by whole-exome sequencing of tumor tissue. In the raw uncorrected reads, each unique combination of TCR and UMI appeared more than ten times on average. What the research found in general, with its limitations: Confirming at a functional level the hypothesis that regional TCRs recognize regional mutations was considered to require additional single-cell paired TCR alpha and beta sequencing. Only 13 to 15 patients were included in the comparisons of baseline and follow-up blood repertoires. Ubiquitous expanded tumor TCRs were found in blood more often at tumor resection than at routine follow-up.

Library generation was performed with 5' RACE. Sequencing used a NextSeq 500. The TCR library protocol attached a unique molecular identifier to each TCR cDNA molecule to allow correction of PCR and sequencing errors. Processing in the source paper ran as follows. TCR identification, UMI-based error correction and CDR3 extraction were all carried out with Decombinator tools. TCRs above a frequency of 2 per 1,000, corresponding to the top 1% of the tumor frequency distribution, were defined as expanded. Renyi diversity was calculated using the R vegan package after each repertoire was subsampled 100 times to 5,000 TCRs. CDR3 similarity networks were built from amino acid triplet string-kernel similarity, with CDR3s being connected when pairwise similarity was above 0.82. In TCRdb, the public reads were trimmed at Q25 with fastp and aligned with MiXCR, with productive beta chains retained. A single entry per CDR3 protein holds the most common genes and DNA from its merged rows. For this entry, the V and J calls and clone size follow TCRdb and not the study's own pipeline. This sample holds roughly 120,000 distinct CDR3 sequences; under 14% were observed only once. 20% to 25% of the sample lies in the top ten.

This specimen's time point label, interpreted: blood at routine non-recurrence follow-up after resection. TCR sequencing used whole RNA extracted from tumor and nontumor lung tissue, or from cryopreserved PBMC samples, without cell sorting. Patients were selected for TCR sequencing only if sufficient RNA was available from at least two tumor regions. Worth noting for this clonotype: Its recognized antigen is unknown. The sample holds no much larger clone one base away, and base qualities are not on file.

Via the germline V gene, CDR1 is SNHLY and CDR2 FYNNEI. The CDR3 contains 13 residues, cysteine and phenylalanine counted. Of the read, only the CDR3 DNA is kept; its 39 bases are in frame from base 1. The V end loses 7 bases and the J end loses 4 bases, and a stretch of 8 bases separates them. Sequenced material: PBMCs, taken at follow-up. The rearranged chain carries TRBV2 and TRBJ1-6, with an unclear D gene assignment. The clonotype was recovered from a female donor with early-stage non-small cell lung cancer. The CDR3: CASTQLYNSPLHF. The nucleotide sequence is given as TGTGCCAGCACCCAGTTATATAATTCACCCCTCCACTTT.